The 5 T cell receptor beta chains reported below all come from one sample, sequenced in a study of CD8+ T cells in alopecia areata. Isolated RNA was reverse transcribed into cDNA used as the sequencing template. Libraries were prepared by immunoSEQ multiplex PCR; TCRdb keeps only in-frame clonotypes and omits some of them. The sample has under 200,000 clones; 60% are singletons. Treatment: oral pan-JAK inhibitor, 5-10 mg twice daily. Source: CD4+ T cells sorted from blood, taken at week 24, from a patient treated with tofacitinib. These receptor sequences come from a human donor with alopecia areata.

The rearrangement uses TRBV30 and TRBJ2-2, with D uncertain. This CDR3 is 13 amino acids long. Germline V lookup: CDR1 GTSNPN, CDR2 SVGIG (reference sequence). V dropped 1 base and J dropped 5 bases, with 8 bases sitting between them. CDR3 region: CAWSGAMTGELFF. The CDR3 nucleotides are TGTGCCTGGAGTGGAGCTATGACCGGGGAGCTGTTTTTT.

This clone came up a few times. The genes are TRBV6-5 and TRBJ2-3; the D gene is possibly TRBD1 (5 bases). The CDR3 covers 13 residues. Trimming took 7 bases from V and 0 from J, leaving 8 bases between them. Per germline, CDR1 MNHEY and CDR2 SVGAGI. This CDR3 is CASTDSSTDTQYF. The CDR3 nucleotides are TGTGCCAGCACTGACAGTAGCACAGATACGCAGTATTTT.

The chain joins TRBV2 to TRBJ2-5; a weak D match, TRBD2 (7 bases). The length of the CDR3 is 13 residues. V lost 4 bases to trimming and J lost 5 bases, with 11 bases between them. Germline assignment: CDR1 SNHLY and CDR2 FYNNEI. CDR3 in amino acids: CASSVGGQETQYF. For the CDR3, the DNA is TGTGCCAGCAGTGTGGGGGGGCAGGAGACCCAGTACTTC.

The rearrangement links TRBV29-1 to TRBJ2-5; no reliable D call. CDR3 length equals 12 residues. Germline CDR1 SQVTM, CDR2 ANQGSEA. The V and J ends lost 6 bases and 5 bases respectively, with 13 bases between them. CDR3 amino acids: CSVSGVGETQYF. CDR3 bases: TGCAGCGTCTCGGGCGTAGGGGAGACCCAGTACTTC.

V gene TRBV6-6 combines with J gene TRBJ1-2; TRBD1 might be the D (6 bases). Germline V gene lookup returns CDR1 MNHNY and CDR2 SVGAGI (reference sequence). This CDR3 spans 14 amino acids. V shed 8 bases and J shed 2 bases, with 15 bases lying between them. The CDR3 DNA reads TGTGCCAGCCGATCAACGGACAGAAACTATGGCTACACCTTC. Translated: CASRSTDRNYGYTF.